Each of the 6 T cell receptor beta chains below was sequenced from the same sample in a study of T-cell reconstitution after alpha-beta-depleted transplantation in children. Unique molecular identifiers were incorporated during preparation of the TCRbeta library. MiXCR was run by TCRdb on the PCR reads, yielding one entry per CDR3 protein. Here the sample spans 490,000 or so distinct CDR3 sequences, around 13% being singletons. The sequenced sample was PBMCs from the stem cell graft donor, obtained from the stem cell graft. Source of these receptors: a human donor who donated a stem cell graft to a child with combined immunodeficiency.

This clonotype was detected many times. This CDR3 is CASSLDGQPQHF. DNA for the CDR3: TGTGCCAGCAGCTTAGATGGTCAGCCCCAGCATTTT. The chain has TRBV7-2 and TRBJ1-5; D is uncertain. Germline CDR1 reads SGHTA; CDR2 reads FQGNSA. The CDR3 consists of 12 residues. V was shortened by 1 base and J by 6 bases, with 4 bases between the two germline ends.

The CDR3 spells CASSLTRTSGVYEQYF. The CDR3 DNA is TGTGCCAGCAGCTTAACCCGAACTAGCGGGGTCTACGAGCAGTACTTC. This chain connects TRBV7-8 to TRBJ2-7, with TRBD2 matching over 10 bases. With V trimmed by 2 bases and J by 3 bases, 7 bases remained unmatched. CDR1 is SGHVS and CDR2 is FQNEAQ in the germline V gene. CDR3 size: 16 residues.

A few counts support this clonotype. This sequence joins TRBV7-9 and TRBJ2-1; possibly TRBD2 for D (6 bases). Trimming took 3 bases from V and 3 from J, leaving 12 bases between them. The CDR3 runs to 15 residues. The germline gives CDR1 SEHNR, CDR2 FQNEAQ (reference sequence). This CDR3 reads CASSFSGGDYNEQFF. For the CDR3, the DNA is TGTGCCAGCAGCTTCTCAGGCGGGGACTACAATGAGCAGTTCTTC. The full variable domain, completed using reference TRBV7-9 and TRBJ2-1, is DTGVSQNPRHKITKRGQNVTFRCDPISEHNRLYWYRQTLGQGPEFLTYFQNEAQLEKSRLLSDRFSAERPKGSFSTLEIQRTEQGDSAMYLCASSFSGGDYNEQFFGPGTRLTVL.

This clonotype was observed a few times. The CDR3 region has the DNA TGCGCCAGCAGCCAAGCGTCGCCACCCCTGGGGTTTCAAGAGACCCAGTACTTC. Translated: CASSQASPPLGFQETQYF. The chain recombines TRBV4-3 with TRBJ2-5; D remains unclear. CDR1 and CDR2 from the germline V gene are LGHNA and YSLEER. The CDR3 is 18 residues long. V lost 1 base and J lost 2, with 20 bases in between.

This clonotype was found a few times. V usage is TRBV9 and J usage is TRBJ2-5; 7 nucleotides align to TRBD1. CDR3 length: 11 residues. From germline, CDR1 is SGDLS and CDR2 YYNGEE. V was pared by 8 bases and J by 4 bases, with 2 bases of the junction left unmatched. The CDR3 DNA reads TGTGCCAGTGCAGGGGGAGAGACCCAGTACTTC. This sequence encodes CASAGGETQYF.

The sample holds many counts of this clonotype. The rearrangement uses TRBV7-2 and TRBJ1-2, with D uncertain. From germline, CDR1 is SGHTA and CDR2 FQGNSA. The CDR3 has 14 residues. Trimming took 5 bases from V and 2 from J, leaving 12 bases between them. The CDR3 region has the DNA TGTGCCAGCAGCCCTGGACCCCTAAACTATGGCTACACCTTC. Its protein product is CASSPGPLNYGYTF.